These 17 T cell receptor beta chains share one sample of origin, sequenced in a study of T cell responses to AZD1222 COVID-19 vaccine (dated by TCRdb to about 2021). This specimen's time point label, interpreted: baseline before first vaccination. Libraries were constructed by the immunoSEQ multiplex PCR assay. As stored in TCRdb, this immuneACCESS dataset retains in-frame rearrangements with V and J assigned. A fraction of the clones does not appear; measured against another copy, unresolved V genes explain less than half of the discrepancy, and the remainder lacks a known reason. The sample data list some 120,000 clones, and 70% to 90% of these were observed just once. The top ten clonotypes cover less than 10% of the sample. Sequences were derived from peripheral blood, sampled on day 0 of AZD1222 vaccination. Receptors originate from an adult in good health.

This chain uses TRBV11-2 with TRBJ2-5, with unresolved D. This CDR3 region has 11 residues. V was shortened by 5 bases and J by 9 bases, with 10 bases between the two germline ends. CDR1 and CDR2 (germline): SGHAT, FQNNGV. DNA of the CDR3: TGTGCCAGCAGCCTGACCCCTGCCCAGTACTTC. It yields the protein CASSLTPAQYF.

This chain uses TRBV2 with TRBJ1-5, with a weak D call TRBD1 (6 bases). This CDR3 has 14 residues. Looked up from germline, CDR1 is SNHLY and CDR2 is FYNNEI. Trimming cost V 5 bases and J 4 bases, with 12 bases left between them. CDR3 bases: TGTGCCAGCAGTCCAGGGGATCGTAATCAGCCCCAGCATTTT. Protein product: CASSPGDRNQPQHF. The whole variable domain, filled in from reference TRBV2 and TRBJ1-5, reads EPEVTQTPSHQVTQMGQEVILRCVPISNHLYFYWYRQILGQKVEFLVSFYNNEISEKSEIFDDQFSVERPDGSNFTLKIRSTKLEDSAMYFCASSPGDRNQPQHFGDGTRLSIL.

This chain uses TRBV13 with TRBJ2-1, with 8 bases identical to TRBD2. Trimming removed 1 base from V and 8 bases from J; junction bases left unmatched: 7. The CDR3 runs to 15 residues. Germline CDR1 reads PRHDT; CDR2 reads FYEKMQ (reference sequence). The CDR3 region has the DNA TGTGCCAGCAGCTTAGATTGGCGGGAGGAATATGAGCAGTTCTTC. Amino acid sequence: CASSLDWREEYEQFF.

V and J are TRBV5-8 and TRBJ2-5, with D tentatively TRBD2 (6 bases). This CDR3 is built from 16 residues. The germline gives CDR1 SGHTS, CDR2 YDEGEE. Trimming removed 0 bases at V and 2 bases at J, with 14 bases between. CDR3 sequence (DNA): TGTGCCAGCAGCTTGGTAGGAGCGGGCAGACAAGAGACCCAGTACTTC. As protein: CASSLVGAGRQETQYF.

This clone was observed a single time. This sequence joins TRBV30 and TRBJ1-2; maybe TRBD1 (5 bases). The length of the CDR3 is 12 residues. The V end lost 1 base, the J end lost 7 bases, and 10 bases lay between the germline ends. CDR1 is GTSNPN, CDR2 SVGIG, per germline (reference sequence). CDR3 nucleotide sequence: TGTGCCTGGAGTGAAACAGGTCGTGGCTACACCTTC. Translated, it gives CAWSETGRGYTF.

CDR3: CASSRKGVNQPQHF. DNA for the CDR3: TGTGCCAGCAGCCGGAAGGGGGTGAATCAGCCCCAGCATTTT. The chain combines TRBV27 with TRBJ1-5; maybe TRBD1 (6 bases). The length of the CDR3 is 14 residues. Germline V CDR1 and CDR2: MNHEY, SMNVEV (reference sequence). The V end was cut by 6 bases, the J end by 4 bases, with 13 bases between.

The chain is built from TRBV6-5 and TRBJ2-2; weak D call: TRBD2 (5 bases). V dropped 6 bases and J dropped 3 bases, with 14 bases sitting between them. The CDR3 is 15 amino acids. Germline CDR1 reads MNHEY; CDR2 reads SVGAGI. The CDR3 spells CASRNGVGHTGELFF. The CDR3 DNA reads TGTGCCAGCAGGAACGGGGTTGGTCACACCGGGGAGCTGTTTTTT.

CDR3 protein: CAISLGRTSGGRGGETQYF. In DNA form, the CDR3 reads TGTGCCATCAGTCTCGGTCGGACTAGCGGGGGCCGGGGAGGAGAGACCCAGTACTTC. The gene calls are TRBV10-3 and TRBJ2-5, with 13 bases matching TRBD2. Unmatched junction bases numbered 16, after V lost 5 bases and J lost 4 bases. Germline V gives CDR1 ENHRY, CDR2 SYGVKD. The CDR3 has 19 amino acids.

This chain connects TRBV7-2 to TRBJ1-2, with D perhaps matching TRBD1 (5 bases). This CDR3 contains 13 residues. In germline, CDR1 is SGHTA, CDR2 FQGNSA. Trimming shortened V by 4 bases and J by 0 bases, and 6 bases separated the two germline ends. The CDR3 nucleotides are TGTGCCAGCAGCTCGACAGCTAACTATGGCTACACCTTC. Protein sequence: CASSSTANYGYTF.

In its sample, this clone was seen once. This chain links TRBV7-9 with TRBJ1-6; D unclear. V gave up 7 bases and J gave up 7 bases, with 17 bases separating them. The CDR3 contains 15 residues. The V gene's germline CDR1 is SEHNR and CDR2 FQNEAQ (reference sequence). The CDR3 protein is CASTPLGVRNSPLHF. The CDR3 coding sequence is TGTGCCAGCACCCCTCTCGGGGTTCGGAATTCACCCCTCCACTTT.

CDR3 region: CAISSGQTIQETQYF. In nucleotides, the CDR3 is TGTGCCATCTCCTCCGGACAAACAATCCAAGAGACCCAGTACTTC. This chain links TRBV10-3 with TRBJ2-5; perhaps TRBD1 as D (5 bases). Trimming stripped 8 bases from V and 1 base from J, with 17 bases between. Germline assignment: CDR1 ENHRY and CDR2 SYGVKD. The length of the CDR3 is 15 residues.

V is TRBV6-2 or TRBV6-3 and J is TRBJ1-5; D call uncertain. Trimming took 0 bases from V and 2 from J, leaving 5 bases between them. CDR3 length equals 14 residues. Germline V gene sequence: CDR1 MNHEY, CDR2 SVGEGT. The CDR3 here is CASSYSGGNQPQHF. The CDR3 DNA sequence: TGTGCCAGCAGTTACTCAGGCGGCAATCAGCCCCAGCATTTT.

The rearrangement joins TRBV11-3 to TRBJ1-3; D remains unclear. Germline V gives CDR1 SGHNT, CDR2 YENEEA. The CDR3 is 15 residues long. V was shortened by 4 bases and J by 0 bases, with 10 bases between the two germline ends. For the CDR3, the DNA is TGTGCCAGCAGCTCGATCAGGATCTCTGGAAACACCATATATTTT. Its translation: CASSSIRISGNTIYF.

The chain carries TRBV7-9 and TRBJ2-3; 7 nucleotides line up with TRBD1. The germline V gene has CDR1 SEHNR and CDR2 FQNEAQ (reference sequence). This CDR3 contains 12 residues. V dropped 9 bases and J dropped 3; count of bases not matched to a gene: 3. Here the CDR3 DNA reads TGTGCCAGTAAACAGGGGACAGATACGCAGTATTTT. Protein product: CASKQGTDTQYF.

V usage is TRBV19 and J usage is TRBJ1-2; D is uncertain. The V and J ends lost 5 bases and 2 bases respectively, with 9 bases between them. This CDR3 is built from 13 residues. CDR1 is LNHDA and CDR2 is SQIVND in the germline V gene (reference sequence). CDR3 coding DNA: TGTGCCAGTAGTCCATTGAACAACTATGGCTACACCTTC. Its protein product is CASSPLNNYGYTF.

The table lists this clone with a few counts. CDR3 DNA sequence: TGTGCCAGCAGCCCCACGGAGAACACTGAAGCTTTCTTT. Translation gives CASSPTENTEAFF. The V gene is TRBV3-1 (or the pseudogene TRBV3-2), the J gene TRBJ1-1; no clear D. CDR3 length equals 13 residues. V dropped 4 bases and J dropped 1 base, with 7 bases sitting between them. CDR1 and CDR2 from the germline V gene are LGHDT and YNNKEL (reference sequence).

V and J are TRBV19 and TRBJ2-7, with 11 bases lining up with TRBD1. CDR3 length: 15 residues. Germline V gene lookup returns CDR1 LNHDA and CDR2 SQIVND (reference sequence). Losses at the gene ends were 2 bases for V and 4 bases for J; bases not matched to a gene: 4. CDR3 bases: TGTGCCAGTAGTATATCCGGACAGGGGGCATACGAGCAGTACTTC. It translates to CASSISGQGAYEQYF. Full variable domain (rest looked up from reference TRBV19 and TRBJ2-7): DGGITQSPKYLFRKEGQNVTLSCEQNLNHDAMYWYRQDPGQGLRLIYYSQIVNDFQKGDIAEGYSVSREKKESFPLTVTSAQKNPTAFYLCASSISGQGAYEQYFGPGTRLTVT.